The 18 T cell receptor beta chains given below trace back to one sample, sequenced in a study of T cells in Graves' hyperthyroidism and ophthalmopathy. RNA transcripts gave rise to amplified TCR beta CDR3 regions. HTBI primers were the set used in a first-round RT-PCR of the TCR CDR3. TCRdb reprocessed the multiplex PCR reads with MiXCR, giving one entry per CDR3 protein. The sample lists 400,000 to 450,000 distinct CDR3 sequences, approximately 14% occurring once. What was sequenced was blood. The source is a man younger than 30 with Graves' ophthalmopathy.

The chain employs TRBV20-1 and TRBJ2-5; weak D call: TRBD1 (5 bases). V shed 6 bases and J shed 2 bases, with 16 bases lying between them. The CDR3 length is 14 residues. Germline V lookup: CDR1 DFQATT, CDR2 SNEGSKA (reference sequence). The CDR3 sequence is CSAYGVGVQETQYF. CDR3 bases: TGCAGTGCCTATGGAGTAGGGGTTCAAGAGACCCAGTACTTC.

As for this clonotype: A much larger clone differs by one base, so this may be a read error. This sequence joins TRBV28 and TRBJ2-7; 8 bases map to TRBD1. The J call may be in error: the DNA end matches TRBJ2-1 better. The CDR3 has 14 residues. The germline V gene encodes CDR1 MDHEN and CDR2 SYDVKM. This CDR3 reads CASRKPGQAYEQFF. CDR3 nucleotides: TGTGCCAGCAGGAAACCGGGACAGGCCTACGAGCAGTTCTTC.

This clonotype occurred once. This rearrangement joins TRBV25-1 to TRBJ2-1; no clear D gene. Germline V CDR1 and CDR2: MGHDK, SYGVNS. The CDR3 length is 12 residues. With 4 bases removed from V and 9 bases from J, the gap between germline ends came to 10 bases. The CDR3 region has the DNA TGTGCCAGCAGTGTTGGGGTCGGTGAGCAGTTCTTC. This encodes CASSVGVGEQFF.

The rearrangement joins TRBV27 to TRBJ2-7; no firm D call. The J call may be faulty, since TRBJ2-1 better matches the DNA end. This CDR3 spans 13 amino acids. CDR1 MNHEY and CDR2 SMNVEV come from the germline V gene (reference sequence). The CDR3 is CASSLSLSYEQFF. The CDR3 bases are TGTGCCAGCAGTTTATCCCTTTCCTACGAGCAGTTCTTC.

The CDR3 region is CSVQGGPRTSGIQETQYF. DNA of the CDR3: TGCAGCGTTCAGGGGGGCCCAAGGACTAGCGGGATTCAAGAGACCCAGTACTTC. This rearrangement joins TRBV29-1 to TRBJ2-5, with 12 positions matching TRBD2. The germline gives CDR1 SQVTM, CDR2 ANQGSEA. With 5 bases clipped from V and 2 bases from J, the junction kept 15 bases outside the gene matches. The CDR3 has 18 amino acids.

The rearrangement joins TRBV27 to TRBJ2-7; the match to TRBD2 covers 8 bases. V was pared by 2 bases and J by 5 bases, with 5 bases of the junction left unmatched. The CDR3 runs to 14 residues. CDR1 and CDR2 (germline): MNHEY, SMNVEV (reference sequence). The CDR3 loop is CASSLAGGHDEQYF. CDR3 nucleotides: TGTGCCAGCAGTTTAGCGGGGGGCCACGACGAGCAGTACTTC.

This clonotype was detected ten times or more. The CDR3 spells CASSLLGSIGEPQHF. CDR3 in DNA: TGCGCCAGCAGCTTGTTAGGGAGTATCGGGGAGCCCCAGCATTTT. V gene TRBV5-1 combines with J gene TRBJ1-5; D call uncertain. V lost 1 base to trimming and J lost 8 bases, with 16 bases between them. The CDR3 contains 15 residues. The germline V gene encodes CDR1 SGHRS and CDR2 YFSETQ.

This sequence joins TRBV6-1 and TRBJ2-2; D gene uncertain. The CDR3 loop spans 18 amino acids. Per the germline V gene, CDR1 is MNHNS and CDR2 is SASEGT. Trimming shortened V by 2 bases and J by 4 bases, and 20 bases separated the two germline ends. The CDR3 here is CASSESHIRWYGTGELFF. The CDR3 nucleotides read TGTGCCAGCAGTGAATCCCACATAAGGTGGTATGGCACCGGGGAGCTGTTTTTT.

This clonotype was counted ten times or more. This sequence joins TRBV5-1 and TRBJ1-2, with D uncertain. Germline values: CDR1 SGHRS, CDR2 YFSETQ. This CDR3 contains 14 residues. V was pared by 0 bases and J by 5 bases, with 11 bases between. This CDR3 reads CASSLAGDLYGYTF. The CDR3 DNA follows: TGCGCCAGCAGCTTGGCCGGTGACCTGTATGGCTACACCTTC.

This clonotype was seen many times. The rearrangement uses TRBV30 and TRBJ1-3; D unclear. CDR3 length: 12 amino acids. Germline CDR1 and CDR2: GTSNPN and SVGIG (reference sequence). The V gene lost 3 bases and the J gene lost 7 bases, with 10 bases spanning the gap. The CDR3 region is CAWSPQWNTIYF. The CDR3 DNA reads TGTGCCTGGAGCCCGCAGTGGAACACCATATATTTT.

This clonotype was detected only a few times. The J gene is TRBJ2-2, the V gene TRBV5-1; D could derive from TRBD1 or TRBD2 (5 bases each). The CDR3 extends over 14 amino acids. V was pared by 3 bases and J by 8 bases, with 14 bases between. Per germline, CDR1 SGHRS and CDR2 YFSETQ. The CDR3 is CASSYPGRPGELFF. CDR3 DNA sequence: TGCGCCAGCAGCTATCCGGGACGTCCAGGGGAGCTGTTTTTT.

This clonotype came up many times. This chain connects TRBV27 to TRBJ1-1; D perhaps matches TRBD1 (5 bases). CDR1 and CDR2 (germline): MNHEY, SMNVEV (reference sequence). The V end was cut by 8 bases, the J end by 1 base, with 14 bases between. The CDR3 has 14 residues. CDR3 region: CASESREGNTEAFF. In DNA, the CDR3 is TGTGCCAGCGAATCCAGGGAGGGGAACACTGAAGCTTTCTTT.

This clonotype was recorded many times. This chain joins TRBV2 and TRBJ2-2; no reliable D call. V lost 8 bases to trimming and J lost 0 bases, with 7 bases between them. CDR3 length: 13 residues. The germline CDR1 and CDR2 sequences are SNHLY and FYNNEI. In DNA form, the CDR3 reads TGTGCCAGCGCTTGGACGAACACCGGGGAGCTGTTTTTT. Protein product: CASAWTNTGELFF.

This clonotype was recorded many times. The chain joins TRBV28 to TRBJ1-4; TRBD1 agrees at 9 bases. Germline V gene data show CDR1 as MDHEN and CDR2 as SYDVKM. V gave up 6 bases and J gave up 7 bases; unmatched junction bases: 6. The CDR3 has 14 residues. In DNA, the CDR3 is TGTGCCAGCAGCCTGACAGGGGGGGGTGAAAAACTGTTTTTT. Translating it yields CASSLTGGGEKLFF.

The rearrangement uses TRBV12-3 or TRBV12-4 and TRBJ2-1; D is possibly TRBD1 or TRBD2 (5 bases each). This CDR3 contains 15 residues. V lost 6 bases and J 5 bases, leaving 17 bases between the germline ends. The CDR3 bases are TGTGCCAGCAGACCCTCTGGGGCTAGCCACAATGAGCAGTTCTTC. Translating it yields CASRPSGASHNEQFF.

The CDR3 coding sequence is TGTGCCAGCAGTTACGGGACTAGCTCGGAGACCCAGTTCTTC. It codes for CASSYGTSSETQFF. The chain combines TRBV6-5 with TRBJ2-5; TRBD2 agrees at 9 bases. The J call may be faulty, since TRBJ2-1 better matches the DNA end. The CDR3 sequence is 14 residues long. Germline CDR1 is MNHEY and CDR2 is SVGAGI.

A word on this clonotype: A much larger clone sits a single nucleotide away, making a read error possible. As DNA, the CDR3 is TGCAGTACACGAGGGGCCGGGGAGCTGTTTTTT. Amino acids: CSTRGAGELFF. The chain uses TRBV20-1 and TRBJ2-2; the D call may be TRBD1 or TRBD2 (5 bases each). Germline V CDR1 and CDR2: DFQATT, SNEGSKA (reference sequence). V lost 8 bases to trimming and J lost 6 bases, with 10 bases between them. This CDR3 comprises 11 residues.

The sample holds many counts of this clonotype. The chain joins TRBV13 to TRBJ2-3; no clear D. Germline V gene data show CDR1 as PRHDT and CDR2 as FYEKMQ (reference sequence). The V gene lost 0 bases and the J gene lost 5 bases, with 15 bases spanning the gap. This CDR3 is built from 16 residues. The CDR3 nucleotides read TGTGCCAGCAGCTTAGGGGCAGGTTTACCAGGAGATACGCAGTATTTT. Translation gives CASSLGAGLPGDTQYF.